Below, 18 T cell receptor beta chains from the same sample are listed, as sequenced in a study of post-analysis software for immune sequencing data. Points from the study as a whole: Patients had higher frequencies than controls of five or six TRBV segments, including TRBV5-6, TRBV5-1 and TRBV20-1.

Antigen specificity for these receptors is unknown. Unique molecular identifiers tagged the TCR beta cDNA libraries. A single record per CDR3 protein comes from TCRdb applying MiXCR to the PCR reads. Of some 800,000 distinct CDR3 sequences listed, about 43% are singletons. The sequenced sample consisted of blood. All receptors derive from a girl aged 5-17 years with multiple sclerosis.

The chain has TRBV10-3 and TRBJ2-5; the D gene could be TRBD1 or TRBD2 (5 bases each). The last part of the DNA fits TRBJ2-7 better; the J call may be wrong. Looked up from germline, CDR1 is ENHRY and CDR2 is SYGVKD. There are 15 residues in the CDR3. The CDR3 loop reads CAISDPGTVLSEQYF. Written as DNA, the CDR3 is TGTGCCATCAGTGACCCCGGGACCGTCCTCAGCGAGCAGTACTTC.

The chain combines TRBV29-1 with TRBJ2-3; D is possibly TRBD2 (6 bases). This CDR3 comprises 14 residues. Germline V gene data show CDR1 as SQVTM and CDR2 as ANQGSEA. V was shortened by 6 bases and J by 2 bases, with 15 bases between the two germline ends. CDR3 region: CSVSPGDPTDTQYF. The CDR3 DNA follows: TGCAGCGTCAGTCCGGGAGATCCCACAGATACGCAGTATTTT.

The CDR3 is CASSQDGTSGRTDTQYF. The DNA of the CDR3 is TGCGCCAGCAGCCAAGACGGGACTAGCGGGAGGACAGATACGCAGTATTTT. This chain links TRBV4-1 with TRBJ2-3; 15 nucleotides agree with TRBD2. Germline V gene sequence: CDR1 MGHRA, CDR2 YSYEKL. The CDR3 has 17 residues. V was pared by 0 bases and J by 3 bases, with 1 base of the junction left unmatched.

In this sample, this clonotype turned up a few times. The chain is built from TRBV20-1 and TRBJ2-6; D ambiguous. V was shortened by 6 bases and J by 4 bases, with 10 bases between the two germline ends. The CDR3 loop spans 13 amino acids. CDR1 DFQATT and CDR2 SNEGSKA come from the germline V gene (reference sequence). The CDR3 DNA reads TGCAGTGCGATTGGCGCCGGGGCCAACGTCCTGACTTTC. Protein product: CSAIGAGANVLTF.

The rearrangement links TRBV15 to TRBJ2-7, with D maybe TRBD2 (5 bases). Trimming pared 3 bases from V and 4 bases from J, leaving 10 bases between. The CDR3 is 13 amino acids. Germline V gene lookup returns CDR1 LNHNV and CDR2 YYDKDF (reference sequence). The CDR3: CATSSARGYEQYF. DNA of the CDR3: TGTGCCACCAGCAGCGCTCGGGGTTACGAGCAGTACTTC.

This chain joins TRBV20-1 and TRBJ2-1; tentatively, D is TRBD2 (5 bases). The germline V and J ends were trimmed by 3 bases and 8 bases, with 17 bases remaining between them. The germline CDR1 and CDR2 sequences are DFQATT and SNEGSKA (reference sequence). This CDR3 contains 14 residues. The CDR3 nucleotides are TGCAGTGCTAGCGATGCGGGCCTCGGGGATGAGCAGTTCTTC. Translation gives CSASDAGLGDEQFF.

The sample holds a few counts of this clonotype. The rearrangement links TRBV27 to TRBJ2-1; the D is unclear. V lost 0 bases and J 4 bases, leaving 4 bases between the germline ends. This CDR3 is built from 13 residues. CDR1 and CDR2 from the germline V gene are MNHEY and SMNVEV (reference sequence). CDR3 in DNA: TGTGCCAGCAGTTTATCCCTTTACAATGAGCAGTTCTTC. The encoded protein is CASSLSLYNEQFF.

The V call is TRBV18, the J call TRBJ1-2; D not resolved. Germline CDR1 KGHSH, CDR2 LQKENI. The CDR3 loop spans 15 amino acids. Trimming took off 3 bases at V and 0 bases at J, with 11 bases between the two ends. The CDR3 region is CASSPSDGTNYGYTF. In nucleotides, the CDR3 is TGTGCCAGCTCACCCTCGGACGGAACTAACTATGGCTACACCTTC.

This chain connects TRBV20-1 to TRBJ2-7; 12 bases align to TRBD2. Germline CDR1 and CDR2: DFQATT and SNEGSKA (reference sequence). V dropped 5 bases and J dropped 0; count of bases not matched to a gene: 8. There are 16 residues in the CDR3. The CDR3 nucleotides are TGCAGTGCTGGACGCAAGACTAGCGGGAGCTCCTACGAGCAGTACTTC. Amino acids: CSAGRKTSGSSYEQYF.

V gene TRBV6-2 or TRBV6-3 combines with J gene TRBJ2-5; D possibly matches TRBD1 or TRBD2 (6 bases each). The DNA end is more similar to TRBJ2-1, so the J call may be wrong. CDR3 length: 16 amino acids. In germline, CDR1 is MNHEY, CDR2 SVGEGT. The CDR3 region is CASSYEGGGVAETQFF. The DNA of the CDR3 is TGTGCCAGCAGTTACGAGGGGGGCGGCGTTGCGGAGACCCAGTTCTTC.

The V call is TRBV20-1, the J call TRBJ2-1; D perhaps matches TRBD1 (6 bases). This CDR3 is built from 16 residues. Germline-derived CDR1 and CDR2 are DFQATT and SNEGSKA (reference sequence). V dropped 5 bases and J dropped 4 bases, with 21 bases sitting between them. The CDR3 here is CSALGHLTGKYNEQFF. The CDR3, as DNA: TGCAGTGCTCTGGGACATTTGACCGGGAAGTACAATGAGCAGTTCTTC.

This clonotype came up a few times. V gene TRBV7-9 combines with J gene TRBJ2-7; tentatively, D is TRBD1 (5 bases). CDR1 and CDR2 from the germline V gene are SEHNR and FQNEAQ (reference sequence). V shed 6 bases and J shed 2 bases, with 11 bases lying between them. This CDR3 contains 13 residues. Written as DNA, the CDR3 is TGTGCCAGCAGGGACACTTTAACCTACGAGCAGTACTTC. As protein: CASRDTLTYEQYF.

This clonotype has just a few counts. The chain is built from TRBV4-2 and TRBJ2-4; possible D gene TRBD1, 5 bases. The J call may be faulty, since TRBJ2-5 better matches the DNA end. Germline assignment: CDR1 LGHNA and CDR2 YNFKEQ. There are 12 residues in the CDR3. CDR3: CASSGAQETQYF. As DNA, the CDR3 is TGTGCCAGCAGCGGGGCCCAAGAGACCCAGTACTTC.

This clonotype turned up a few times. The chain uses TRBV20-1 and TRBJ2-3, with D possibly being TRBD1 (5 bases). This CDR3 has 14 residues. Germline V CDR1 and CDR2: DFQATT, SNEGSKA (reference sequence). Trimming took off 0 bases at V and 3 bases at J, with 10 bases between the two ends. This CDR3 reads CSAREADRTDTQYF. CDR3 DNA: TGCAGTGCTAGAGAAGCCGACAGAACAGATACGCAGTATTTT.

A few counts support this clonotype. V is TRBV5-1 and J is TRBJ1-1; no firm D call. Germline values: CDR1 SGHRS, CDR2 YFSETQ. V was clipped by 5 bases and J by 4 bases, with 6 bases between them. This CDR3 spans 11 amino acids. The CDR3 DNA sequence: TGCGCCAGCAGGGTCGGCACTGAAGCTTTCTTT. Protein product: CASRVGTEAFF.

The rearrangement joins TRBV7-2 to TRBJ2-1, with TRBD2 matching 10 bases. Germline values: CDR1 SGHTA, CDR2 FQGNSA. Germline trimming cut 6 bases from V and 10 bases from J; bases unmatched to any gene: 9. The length of the CDR3 is 14 residues. CDR3 sequence (DNA): TGTGCCAGCAGGCAAACTCTTAGCGGGAGGGAGCAGTTCTTC. Its protein product is CASRQTLSGREQFF.

The rearrangement links TRBV11-2 to TRBJ2-7, with 11 bases matching TRBD1. Germline CDR1 and CDR2: SGHAT and FQNNGV. Germline trimming cut 5 bases from V and 4 bases from J; bases unmatched to any gene: 4. CDR3 length: 14 amino acids. The CDR3 protein is CASSRDRGFYEQYF. The DNA of the CDR3 is TGTGCCAGCAGCCGGGACAGGGGGTTTTACGAGCAGTACTTC.

The chain is built from TRBV25-1 and TRBJ2-5; perhaps TRBD2 as D (5 bases). Germline CDR1 and CDR2: MGHDK and SYGVNS. Trimming shortened V by 7 bases and J by 2 bases, and 17 bases separated the two germline ends. This CDR3 is 15 amino acids long. DNA of the CDR3: TGTGCCAGCATGAGGCATTCAGGAGGACAAGAGACCCAGTACTTC. Encoded protein: CASMRHSGGQETQYF.